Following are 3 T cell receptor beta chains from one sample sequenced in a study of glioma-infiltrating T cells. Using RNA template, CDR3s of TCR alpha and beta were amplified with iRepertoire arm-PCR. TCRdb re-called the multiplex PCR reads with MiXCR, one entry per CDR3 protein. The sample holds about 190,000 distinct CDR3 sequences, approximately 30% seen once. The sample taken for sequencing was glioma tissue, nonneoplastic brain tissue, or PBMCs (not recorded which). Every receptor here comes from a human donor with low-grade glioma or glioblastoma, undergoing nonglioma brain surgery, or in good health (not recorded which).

The CDR3 DNA follows: TGTGCCAGCAGTCAGGACCGGAGGCGGCCCCAGCATTTT. This encodes CASSQDRRRPQHF. This chain uses TRBV6-2 or TRBV6-3 with TRBJ1-5, with no clear D. The CDR3 sequence is 13 residues long. Germline V gene data show CDR1 as MNHEY and CDR2 as SVGEGT. V was cut by 5 bases and J by 9 bases, with 14 bases left in between.

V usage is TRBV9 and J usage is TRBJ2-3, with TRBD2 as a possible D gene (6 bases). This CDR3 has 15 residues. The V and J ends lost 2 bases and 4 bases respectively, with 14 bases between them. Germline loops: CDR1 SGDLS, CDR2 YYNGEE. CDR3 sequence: CASSVEGWVSDTQYF. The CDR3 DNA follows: TGTGCCAGCAGCGTGGAGGGTTGGGTGTCAGATACGCAGTATTTT.

CDR3 residues: CASSDRGQRNQPQHF. CDR3 DNA: TGTGCCAGTAGTGACAGGGGGCAAAGGAATCAGCCCCAGCATTTT. This chain uses TRBV19 with TRBJ1-5; 10 nucleotides align to TRBD1. The CDR3 has 15 residues. J lost 4 bases, V lost 5 bases, and 5 bases had no gene match. Germline lookup yields CDR1 LNHDA and CDR2 SQIVND (reference sequence).